This T cell receptor beta chain originates from a study of siplizumab effects on memory and regulatory T cells. Whole-study findings and limits: In controls, approximately 28% of mappable alloreactive CD4+ clones were Treg-derived on average, versus about 69% with siplizumab. Memory cells seemed less diverse than naive T cells, which seemed major alloresponse contributors.

As for this clone: The antigen is undetermined.

Per sample, about 100,000 TCR templates were assayed. Profiled with immunoSEQ multiplex PCR; TCRdb holds only in-frame clones, not every one. The table lists over 80,000 clones, 80% to 90% of them singletons, with under 2% in the top ten. The V and J ends lost 5 bases and 4 bases respectively, with 12 bases between them. The CDR3 consists of 13 residues. Germline V lookup: CDR1 MNHNY, CDR2 SVGAGI (reference sequence). The receptor was derived from a human donor in good health. The sequenced sample consisted of Tregs sorted from blood. This chain uses TRBV6-6 with TRBJ2-7; D is perhaps TRBD2 (6 bases). The CDR3 protein is CASSDRDSYEQYF. The CDR3 DNA follows: TGTGCCAGCAGTGACCGGGACTCGTACGAGCAGTACTTC.